This T cell receptor beta chain was retrieved from a study of cytomegalovirus exposure and HLA in healthy donors. Regarding the study as a whole: Most subjects had HLA-A and HLA-B alleles reportedly predicted accurately by TCR beta sequences.

Concerning this clone itself: The antigen is not known.

Trimming stripped 9 bases from V and 0 bases from J, with 11 bases between. Germline V gene sequence: CDR1 SNHLY, CDR2 FYNNEI. This CDR3 has 14 residues. In the PCR, 60 Vbeta and 13 Jbeta primers were used. The protocol was immunoSEQ multiplex PCR, while the TCRdb copy is restricted to in-frame clones and leaves out a portion. The data hold roughly 150,000 clones, with 85% observed a single time. The origin of this receptor is a young woman in good health and CMV-seronegative. The genes are TRBV2 and TRBJ1-4, with a weak D call TRBD1 (5 bases). Sequencing was carried out using PBMCs. CDR3 nucleotide sequence: TGTGCCAGTTCTCAGGGTGCAACTAATGAAAAACTGTTTTTT. It translates to CASSQGATNEKLFF.